The 23 T cell receptor beta chains reported below all come from one sample, sequenced in a study of early T cells in non-severe SARS-CoV-2 infection. Each CDR3 protein gets one entry after TCRdb re-called the 5' RACE reads with MiXCR. Among tens of thousands of distinct CDR3 sequences listed, 7.5% to 9% were seen once. This specimen consisted of whole blood, obtained at baseline. Receptor source: an adult who was a healthcare worker with PCR-confirmed SARS-CoV-2 infection or an uninfected control (not recorded which).

This clonotype was counted between two and nine times. This chain connects TRBV5-4 to TRBJ2-1, with 13 nucleotides matching TRBD2. Per the germline V gene, CDR1 is SGHNT and CDR2 is YYREEE (reference sequence). V shed 6 bases and J 7 bases; nucleotides not matched to a gene: 7. This CDR3 has 15 amino acids. CDR3 residues: CASTLLAGGPNEQFF. In nucleotides, the CDR3 is TGTGCCAGCACCTTACTAGCGGGAGGGCCTAATGAGCAGTTCTTC.

This clonotype was observed many times. V is TRBV20-1 and J is TRBJ2-3, with 7 bases matching TRBD1. The junction had 9 bases not matched to a gene; V was cut back by 5 bases and J by 7 bases. CDR3 length equals 13 residues. Germline values: CDR1 DFQATT, CDR2 SNEGSKA (reference sequence). CDR3 DNA sequence: TGCAGTGCTCACTATACAGGGGAAAATACGCAGTATTTT. Encoded protein: CSAHYTGENTQYF.

V and J are TRBV6-1 and TRBJ2-2, with 9 bases that match TRBD2. Germline V lookup: CDR1 MNHNS, CDR2 SASEGT. The CDR3 sequence is 16 residues long. V shed 7 bases and J 4 bases; nucleotides not matched to a gene: 10. CDR3 loop: CASIMGLATGTGELFF. CDR3 DNA sequence: TGTGCCAGCATAATGGGACTAGCCACCGGCACCGGGGAGCTGTTTTTT.

The J gene is TRBJ2-5, the V gene TRBV18; 7 nucleotides agree with TRBD1. V lost 5 bases and J lost 4; bases outside the gene matches: 4. The CDR3 loop spans 13 amino acids. The germline V gene has CDR1 KGHSH and CDR2 LQKENI. The CDR3 spells CASSKHRGETQYF. The DNA for the CDR3 is TGTGCCAGCTCAAAACACAGGGGAGAGACCCAGTACTTC.

This clonotype was counted many times. This sequence joins TRBV29-1 and TRBJ2-5; 7 bases map to TRBD1. There are 12 residues in the CDR3. Per the germline V gene, CDR1 is SQVTM and CDR2 is ANQGSEA. With 2 bases clipped from V and 5 bases from J, the junction kept 2 bases outside the gene matches. CDR3 sequence reads: CSVEKTGETQYF. The CDR3 DNA reads as TGCAGCGTTGAAAAGACAGGGGAGACCCAGTACTTC.

CDR3 nucleotides: TGTGCCAGCAGTTACTCGAGCAGGGGAGGAACTGAAGCTTTCTTT. Its protein product is CASSYSSRGGTEAFF. The chain carries TRBV6-6 and TRBJ1-1; D possibly corresponds to TRBD1 (6 bases). The V and J ends lost 0 bases and 5 bases respectively, with 13 bases between them. This CDR3 contains 15 residues. Germline V gene lookup returns CDR1 MNHNY and CDR2 SVGAGI (reference sequence).

This chain uses TRBV30 with TRBJ2-5; D perhaps matches TRBD1 (5 bases). The CDR3 runs 13 residues. Trimming took 2 bases from V and 4 from J, leaving 11 bases between them. The germline gives CDR1 GTSNPN, CDR2 SVGIG (reference sequence). The CDR3 DNA sequence: TGTGCCTGGAGTCCAGGGTATGGAGAGACCCAGTACTTC. It translates to CAWSPGYGETQYF.

The rearrangement links TRBV20-1 to TRBJ2-7; D uncertain. Trimming stripped 1 base from V and 0 bases from J, with 4 bases between. Germline CDR1 DFQATT, CDR2 SNEGSKA (reference sequence). This CDR3 comprises 12 residues. The CDR3: CSARASSYEQYF. CDR3 nucleotides: TGCAGTGCTAGAGCCAGCTCCTACGAGCAGTACTTC.

This clonotype has at least ten counts. The CDR3 loop is CASRQGSYEQYF. CDR3 DNA: TGTGCCAGTCGACAGGGTTCCTACGAGCAGTACTTC. The chain couples TRBV11-2 to TRBJ2-7, with TRBD1 identical over 7 bases. The CDR3 spans 12 residues. J lost 1 base, V lost 9 bases, and 3 bases had no gene match. Germline V lookup: CDR1 SGHAT, CDR2 FQNNGV.

The V gene is TRBV7-9, the J gene TRBJ2-1, with D possibly TRBD2 on 6 matching bases. Trimming pared 3 bases from V and 0 bases from J, leaving 12 bases between. The CDR3 consists of 16 residues. The germline gives CDR1 SEHNR, CDR2 FQNEAQ (reference sequence). CDR3 amino acids: CASSFPSVSSYNEQFF. The CDR3, as DNA: TGTGCCAGCAGCTTCCCTAGCGTGAGCTCCTACAATGAGCAGTTCTTC.

The CDR3, as DNA: TGCAGTGCCCCTAGGACAGGTTTCTACGAGCAGTACTTC. This gives the protein CSAPRTGFYEQYF. The gene calls are TRBV20-1 and TRBJ2-7; 7 nucleotides align to TRBD1. The length of the CDR3 is 13 residues. J was trimmed by 3 bases and V by 6 bases; bases with no gene match: 8. Germline V lookup: CDR1 DFQATT, CDR2 SNEGSKA (reference sequence).

In the case of this clonotype: A read error may explain this, as a much larger clone is one base away. This rearrangement joins TRBV5-4 to TRBJ2-7, with 8 bases aligning to TRBD1. This CDR3 comprises 15 residues. V was pared by 4 bases and J by 2 bases, with 8 bases of the junction left unmatched. Germline V gives CDR1 SGHNT, CDR2 YYREEE (reference sequence). DNA for the CDR3: TGTGCCAGCAGCCTCCGGGACAGGATGACCTACGAGCAGTACTTC. Protein product: CASSLRDRMTYEQYF.

This clonotype came up a few times. V usage is TRBV20-1 and J usage is TRBJ2-3, with 15 bases fitting TRBD2. There are 19 residues in the CDR3. V gave up 0 bases and J gave up 9 bases; unmatched junction bases: 16. Germline V lookup: CDR1 DFQATT, CDR2 SNEGSKA (reference sequence). In DNA, the CDR3 is TGCAGTGCTAGAGACCCAAAGGGACTAGCGGGGGGCCTGGCCGTAACGCAGTATTTT. It is translated as CSARDPKGLAGGLAVTQYF.

This clonotype was found many times. V is TRBV7-8 and J is TRBJ2-7; 10 bases line up with TRBD2. The CDR3 spans 18 residues. The germline V gene encodes CDR1 SGHVS and CDR2 FQNEAQ. V was clipped by 4 bases and J by 2 bases; unmatched bases: 14. In nucleotides, the CDR3 is TGTGCCAGCAGCTCCAGGGCGGGACTAGCGATCAGGGCCTACGAGCAGTACTTC. It encodes CASSSRAGLAIRAYEQYF.

Only a few counts were recorded for this clonotype. V usage is TRBV2 and J usage is TRBJ2-1; D ambiguous. The germline gives CDR1 SNHLY, CDR2 FYNNEI. This CDR3 spans 11 amino acids. Trimming shortened V by 9 bases and J by 0 bases, and 3 bases separated the two germline ends. CDR3 nucleotide sequence: TGTGCCAGTCGCTCCTACAATGAGCAGTTCTTC. The encoded protein is CASRSYNEQFF.

V and J are TRBV18 and TRBJ2-3; D is unclear. Per the germline V gene, CDR1 is KGHSH and CDR2 is LQKENI. This CDR3 spans 15 amino acids. Trimming left V 1 base short and J 1 base short, with 9 bases between. The CDR3 here is CASSPQKSRTDTQYF. For the CDR3, the DNA is TGTGCCAGCTCACCACAAAAGTCCCGCACAGATACGCAGTATTTT. Complete variable domain (other parts from reference TRBV18 and TRBJ2-3): NAGVMQNPRHLVRRRGQEARLRCSPMKGHSHVYWYRQLPEEGLKFMVYLQKENIIDESGMPKERFSAEFPKEGPSILRIQQVVRGDSAAYFCASSPQKSRTDTQYFGPGTRLTVL.

This chain uses TRBV7-6 with TRBJ1-3, with no clear D. This CDR3 comprises 13 residues. In germline, CDR1 is SGHVS, CDR2 FNYEAQ. V was shortened by 5 bases and J by 4 bases, with 9 bases between the two germline ends. The CDR3 here is CASSPAPGNTIYF. The CDR3 bases are TGTGCCAGCAGCCCCGCCCCCGGAAACACCATATATTTT.

V and J are TRBV28 and TRBJ2-3; 11 bases are a match to TRBD2. Trimming cost V 6 bases and J 5 bases; bases outside gene matches: 10. CDR1 and CDR2 (germline): MDHEN, SYDVKM. The CDR3 runs 16 residues. The CDR3 DNA reads as TGTGCCAGCAGCACTTCTAGCGGGGGGCCCGGAGATACGCAGTATTTT. Translating gives CASSTSSGGPGDTQYF.

The chain employs TRBV27 and TRBJ2-7; D may correspond to TRBD1 or TRBD2 (5 bases each). V dropped 5 bases and J dropped 3 bases, with 17 bases sitting between them. The CDR3 runs to 15 residues. Germline CDR1 reads MNHEY; CDR2 reads SMNVEV (reference sequence). The CDR3 DNA reads as TGTGCCAGCAGTAAATCCCGGGACCCTGTCTACGAGCAGTACTTC. It yields the protein CASSKSRDPVYEQYF.

In its sample, this clonotype was seen a few times. This chain connects TRBV7-9 to TRBJ1-2; D is ambiguous. This CDR3 comprises 11 residues. The germline gives CDR1 SEHNR, CDR2 FQNEAQ (reference sequence). The ends were cut back, 9 bases at V and 1 base at J, with 6 bases in the middle. CDR3 coding DNA: TGTGCCAGTCAAAGTAACTATGGCTACACCTTC. Translating it yields CASQSNYGYTF. Supplemented by reference TRBV7-9 and TRBJ1-2, the full variable domain reads DTGVSQNPRHKITKRGQNVTFRCDPISEHNRLYWYRQTLGQGPEFLTYFQNEAQLEKSRLLSDRFSAERPKGSFSTLEIQRTEQGDSAMYLCASQSNYGYTFGSGTRLTVV.

The V and J genes are TRBV7-9 and TRBJ2-2, with 9 bases identical to TRBD2. The CDR3 contains 15 residues. The V and J ends lost 2 bases and 10 bases, in that order; junction bases with no gene match: 8. CDR1 SEHNR and CDR2 FQNEAQ come from the germline V gene (reference sequence). CDR3 sequence: CASSLSGASGAELFF. Here the CDR3 DNA reads TGTGCCAGCAGCTTAAGTGGAGCTAGCGGGGCGGAGCTGTTTTTT.

The genes are TRBV6-4 and TRBJ1-2; 8 bases map to TRBD1. Losses at the gene ends were 2 bases for V and 2 bases for J; bases not matched to a gene: 7. Looked up from germline, CDR1 is MRHNA and CDR2 is SNTAGT. The CDR3 extends over 16 amino acids. The CDR3 loop reads CASSDADREWNYGYTF. CDR3 nucleotide sequence: TGTGCCAGCAGTGACGCGGACAGGGAGTGGAACTATGGCTACACCTTC.

This chain joins TRBV28 and TRBJ2-3; possibly TRBD1 or TRBD2 for D (5 bases each). CDR1 is MDHEN, CDR2 SYDVKM, per germline. This CDR3 is built from 14 residues. Deletions cut 3 bases from V and 0 bases from J, with 7 bases between. Here the CDR3 reads CASSLWGSTDTQYF. In nucleotides, the CDR3 is TGTGCCAGCAGTTTGTGGGGGAGCACAGATACGCAGTATTTT.